This note documents a single T cell receptor (beta chain) sequence. This specimen comes from a study of CD8 T cells in Susac syndrome. The RNA input was roughly 0.45 to 1 ug, and it was reverse transcribed with random hexamers. TCRdb re-called the immunoSEQ multiplex PCR reads with MiXCR, one entry per CDR3 protein. This sample has some 150,000 distinct CDR3 sequences, with around 94% found just once. With 1 base removed from V and 1 base from J, the gap between germline ends came to 11 bases. Germline V gene sequence: CDR1 MGHRA, CDR2 YSYEKL. CDR3 length: 16 residues. Blood CD8+ and CD4+ T cells underwent high-throughput TCR beta sequencing. Negative isolation was used for CD8+ and CD4+ T cells and FACS enrichment for TEMRA cells.

Sequencing was performed on CD4+ T cells from PBMCs. This receptor was taken from a human donor in good health. This sequence joins TRBV4-1 and TRBJ1-5; unclear D gene. CDR3 region: CASSQVDLVSNQPQHF. The CDR3 DNA is TGCGCCAGCAGCCAAGTGGACTTGGTCAGCAATCAGCCCCAGCATTTT.